The 10 T cell receptor beta chains reported below all come from one sample, sequenced in a study of blood T cell repertoires in COVID-19. TCRdb's copy holds only in-frame clones and misses some; the assay was immunoSEQ multiplex PCR. Here the sample spans around 78,000 clones, approximately 90% being singletons. Source material: peripheral blood. These TCRs come from a man aged 65 to 85 with active or convalescent COVID-19.

This sequence joins TRBV5-1 and TRBJ2-1; the match to TRBD2 covers 13 bases. Trimming cost V 0 bases and J 7 bases; bases outside gene matches: 1. The germline CDR1 and CDR2 sequences are SGHRS and YFSETQ. The CDR3 totals 15 residues. DNA for the CDR3: TGCGCCAGCAGCTTGGGGACTAGCGGGAGTAATGAGCAGTTCTTC. Protein product: CASSLGTSGSNEQFF.

The V and J genes are TRBV5-6 and TRBJ2-1, with TRBD1 matching 7 bases. The germline V gene has CDR1 SGHDT and CDR2 YYEEEE. The CDR3 consists of 14 residues. V was clipped by 2 bases and J by 4 bases; unmatched bases: 3. CDR3 region: CASSFRDRYNEQFF. The CDR3 DNA is TGTGCCAGCAGCTTCCGGGACAGATACAATGAGCAGTTCTTC.

This chain uses TRBV29-1 with TRBJ2-5; a possible D gene is TRBD2 (5 bases). Trimming stripped 3 bases from V and 2 bases from J, with 10 bases between. Per germline, CDR1 SQVTM and CDR2 ANQGSEA. The CDR3 is 13 amino acids. CDR3 nucleotide sequence: TGCAGCGTTGACGGTAGCGTACAAGAGACCCAGTACTTC. Translating gives CSVDGSVQETQYF.

The chain carries TRBV9 and TRBJ1-4, with D possibly TRBD1 on 6 matching bases. V was cut by 4 bases and J by 6 bases, with 13 bases left in between. Germline V lookup: CDR1 SGDLS, CDR2 YYNGEE. This CDR3 spans 14 amino acids. The CDR3 region has the DNA TGTGCCAGCAGCTCTGGGGACACTTATGAAAAACTGTTTTTT. Protein: CASSSGDTYEKLFF.

In DNA, the CDR3 is TGTGCCAGTAGTATTAGCGGAGACAGGGCGAATTCACCCCTCCACTTT. Protein product: CASSISGDRANSPLHF. V and J are TRBV19 and TRBJ1-6, with 7 bases matching TRBD1. This CDR3 region has 16 residues. Germline CDR1 and CDR2: LNHDA and SQIVND (reference sequence). The V gene end was trimmed by 3 bases and the J gene end by 7 bases; junction bases not matched to a gene: 9.

The CDR3 spells CASSLTLRAEAFF. The CDR3 DNA reads as TGTGCCAGCAGCCTTACACTACGCGCTGAAGCTTTCTTT. The J gene is TRBJ1-1, the V gene TRBV5-6; D is uncertain. Trimming removed 4 bases at V and 6 bases at J, with 13 bases between. This CDR3 spans 13 amino acids. Germline V gives CDR1 SGHDT, CDR2 YYEEEE.

The chain uses TRBV11-2 and TRBJ2-2; D is ambiguous. Germline CDR1 is SGHAT and CDR2 is FQNNGV. V was clipped by 0 bases and J by 7 bases, with 6 bases between them. This CDR3 has 13 amino acids. CDR3 sequence: CASSLENGGELFF. In nucleotides, the CDR3 is TGTGCCAGCAGCTTAGAGAACGGCGGGGAGCTGTTTTTT.

The rearrangement links TRBV6-2 or TRBV6-3 to TRBJ2-1; D may be TRBD1 (5 bases). This CDR3 spans 13 amino acids. V lost 7 bases and J lost 9, with 16 bases in between. Germline V lookup: CDR1 MNHEY, CDR2 SVGEGT. The CDR3 loop reads CASTPGWGSEQFF. CDR3 DNA: TGTGCCAGCACCCCCGGTTGGGGCAGTGAGCAGTTCTTC.

The CDR3 here is CASSQGLISGNTIYF. CDR3 DNA: TGTGCCAGCAGCCAGGGGCTAATCTCTGGAAACACCATATATTTT. The genes are TRBV3-1 (or the pseudogene TRBV3-2) and TRBJ1-3; TRBD1 is a possible D gene (5 bases). Germline V gene sequence: CDR1 LGHDT, CDR2 YNNKEL (reference sequence). The CDR3 totals 15 residues. Trimming pared 3 bases from V and 0 bases from J, leaving 9 bases between.

The J gene is TRBJ2-2, the V gene TRBV7-3, with D unclear. This CDR3 is 14 amino acids long. The V end was cut by 2 bases, the J end by 6 bases, with 10 bases between. Looked up from germline, CDR1 is SGHTA and CDR2 is FQGTGA. DNA for the CDR3: TGTGCCAGCAGCTTATCTTCGGTGCCCGGGGAGCTGTTTTTT. Protein sequence: CASSLSSVPGELFF.